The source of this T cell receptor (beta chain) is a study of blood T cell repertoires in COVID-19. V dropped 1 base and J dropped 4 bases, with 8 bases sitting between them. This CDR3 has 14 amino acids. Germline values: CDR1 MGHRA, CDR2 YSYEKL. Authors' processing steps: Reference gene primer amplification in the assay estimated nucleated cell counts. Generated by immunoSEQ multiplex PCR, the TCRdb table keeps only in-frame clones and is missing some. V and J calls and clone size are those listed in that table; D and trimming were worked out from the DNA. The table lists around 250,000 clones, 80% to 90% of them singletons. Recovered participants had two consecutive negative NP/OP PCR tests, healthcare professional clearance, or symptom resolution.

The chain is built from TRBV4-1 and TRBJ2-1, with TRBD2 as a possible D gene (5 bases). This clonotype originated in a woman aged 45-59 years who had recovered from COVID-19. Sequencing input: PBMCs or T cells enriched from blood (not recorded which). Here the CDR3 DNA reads TGCGCCAGCAGCCAAGGTCAGCGGTACAATGAGCAGTTCTTC. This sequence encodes CASSQGQRYNEQFF.